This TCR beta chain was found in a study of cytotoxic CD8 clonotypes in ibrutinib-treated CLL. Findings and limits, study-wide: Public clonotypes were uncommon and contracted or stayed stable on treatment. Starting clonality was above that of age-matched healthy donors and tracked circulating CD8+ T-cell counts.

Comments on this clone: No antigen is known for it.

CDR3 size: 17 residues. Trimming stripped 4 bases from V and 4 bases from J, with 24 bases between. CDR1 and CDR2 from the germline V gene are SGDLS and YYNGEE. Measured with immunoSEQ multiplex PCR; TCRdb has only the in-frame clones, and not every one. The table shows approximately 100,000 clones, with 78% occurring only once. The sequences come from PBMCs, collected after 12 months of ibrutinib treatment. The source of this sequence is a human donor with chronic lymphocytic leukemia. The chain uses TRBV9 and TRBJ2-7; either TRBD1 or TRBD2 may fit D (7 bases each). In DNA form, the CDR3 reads TGTGCCAGCAGCTCCCCACCAGGGGGACTAACGATATACGAGCAGTACTTC. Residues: CASSSPPGGLTIYEQYF.